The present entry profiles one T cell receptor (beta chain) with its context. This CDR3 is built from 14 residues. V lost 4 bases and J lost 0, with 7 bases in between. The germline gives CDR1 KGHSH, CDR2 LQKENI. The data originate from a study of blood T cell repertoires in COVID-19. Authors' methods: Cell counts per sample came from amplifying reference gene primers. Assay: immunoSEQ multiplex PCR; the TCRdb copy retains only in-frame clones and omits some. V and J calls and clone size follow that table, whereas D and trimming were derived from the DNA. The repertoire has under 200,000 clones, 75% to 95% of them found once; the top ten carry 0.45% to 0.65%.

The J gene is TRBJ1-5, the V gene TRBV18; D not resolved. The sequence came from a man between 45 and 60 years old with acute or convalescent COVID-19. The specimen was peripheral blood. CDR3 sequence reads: CASSRQDSNQPQHF. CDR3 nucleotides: TGTGCCAGCTCACGACAAGATAGCAATCAGCCCCAGCATTTT. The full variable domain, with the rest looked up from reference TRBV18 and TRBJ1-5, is NAGVMQNPRHLVRRRGQEARLRCSPMKGHSHVYWYRQLPEEGLKFMVYLQKENIIDESGMPKERFSAEFPKEGPSILRIQQVVRGDSAAYFCASSRQDSNQPQHFGDGTRLSIL.